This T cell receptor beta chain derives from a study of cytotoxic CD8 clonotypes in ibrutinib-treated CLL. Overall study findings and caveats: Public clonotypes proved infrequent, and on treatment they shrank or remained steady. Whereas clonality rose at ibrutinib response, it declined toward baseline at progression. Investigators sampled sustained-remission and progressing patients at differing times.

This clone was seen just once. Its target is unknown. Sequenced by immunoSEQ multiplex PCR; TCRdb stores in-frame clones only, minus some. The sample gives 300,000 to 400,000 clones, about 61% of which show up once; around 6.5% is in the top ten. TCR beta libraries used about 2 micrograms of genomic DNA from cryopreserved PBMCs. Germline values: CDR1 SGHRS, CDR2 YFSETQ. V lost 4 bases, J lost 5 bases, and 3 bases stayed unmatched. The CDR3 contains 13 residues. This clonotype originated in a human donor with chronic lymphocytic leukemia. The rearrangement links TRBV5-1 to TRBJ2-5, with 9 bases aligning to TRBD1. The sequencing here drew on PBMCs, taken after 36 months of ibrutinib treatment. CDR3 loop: CASSPDRGETQYF. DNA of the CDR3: TGCGCCAGCAGCCCTGACAGGGGGGAGACCCAGTACTTC.